The sequence of this TCR beta chain was determined in a study of long-term antiretroviral therapy in people with HIV. Runs used v3.0 of the immunoSEQ assay and were done at survey level. The method was immunoSEQ multiplex PCR; TCRdb's version includes in-frame clones alone and lacks a portion of them. The sample shows more than 25,000 clones, 80% to 90% of them seen only once. V lost 4 bases, J lost 3 bases, and 13 bases lay in between. This CDR3 has 14 residues. CDR1 is SEHNR, CDR2 FQNEAQ, per germline (reference sequence). The chain links TRBV7-9 to TRBJ2-7, with D possibly matching TRBD1 (5 bases). The starting material was unsorted PBMCs, obtained 3 years after starting antiretroviral therapy. The receptor's source is a man aged 40-50 years with HIV. CDR3 nucleotide sequence: TGTGCCAGCAGCTCCGAAGGGGTGTACTACGAGCAGTACTTC. It yields the protein CASSSEGVYYEQYF. Supplemented by reference TRBV7-9 and TRBJ2-7, the full variable domain reads DTGVSQNPRHKITKRGQNVTFRCDPISEHNRLYWYRQTLGQGPEFLTYFQNEAQLEKSRLLSDRFSAERPKGSFSTLEIQRTEQGDSAMYLCASSSEGVYYEQYFGPGTRLTVT.